This TCR beta chain derives from a study of blood T cell repertoires in COVID-19. The overall study: The origin of the acute and convalescent COVID-19 samples was the United States, Italy and Spain.

From germline, CDR1 is MNHEY and CDR2 SMNVEV (reference sequence). The ends lost 4 bases at V and 4 bases at J; junction bases unmatched: 7. CDR3 length: 16 residues. Original processing methods: Reference gene primer amplification in the assay estimated nucleated cell counts. The repertoire was sequenced with immunoSEQ multiplex PCR; TCRdb's copy has only in-frame clones and lacks some. Clonal size and the V and J genes are those of that table, whereas D and trimming came from the DNA. The table has about 190,000 clones, around 90% seen once; the top ten hold approximately 0.64%. This clonotype originated in a man aged 50 to 60 with acute or convalescent COVID-19. The rearrangement uses TRBV27 and TRBJ1-4; TRBD1 aligns across 9 bases. Material: peripheral blood. The CDR3 protein is CASSSIMTGGNEKLFF. CDR3 coding DNA: TGTGCCAGCAGTTCAATCATGACAGGGGGTAATGAAAAACTGTTTTTT.